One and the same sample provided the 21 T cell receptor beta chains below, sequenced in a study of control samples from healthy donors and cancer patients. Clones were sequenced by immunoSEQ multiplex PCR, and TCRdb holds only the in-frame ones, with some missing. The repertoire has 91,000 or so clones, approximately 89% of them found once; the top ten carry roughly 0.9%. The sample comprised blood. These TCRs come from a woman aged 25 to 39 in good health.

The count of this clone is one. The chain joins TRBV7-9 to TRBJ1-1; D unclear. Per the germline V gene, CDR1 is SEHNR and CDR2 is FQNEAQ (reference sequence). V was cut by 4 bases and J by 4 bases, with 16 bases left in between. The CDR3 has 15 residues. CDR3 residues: CASSYLREWSTEAFF. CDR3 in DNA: TGTGCCAGCAGCTACCTAAGGGAGTGGAGCACTGAAGCTTTCTTT.

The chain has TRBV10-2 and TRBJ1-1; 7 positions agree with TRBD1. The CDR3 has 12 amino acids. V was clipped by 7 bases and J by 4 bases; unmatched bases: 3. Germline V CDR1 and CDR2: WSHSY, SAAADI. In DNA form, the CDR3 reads TGCGCCAGCACGACAGGGACCACTGAAGCTTTCTTT. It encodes CASTTGTTEAFF.

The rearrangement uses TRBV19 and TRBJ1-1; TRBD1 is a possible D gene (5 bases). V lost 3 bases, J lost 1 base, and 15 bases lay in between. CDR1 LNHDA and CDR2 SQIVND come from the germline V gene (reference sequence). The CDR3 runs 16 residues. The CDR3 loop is CASSMGAGSGNTEAFF. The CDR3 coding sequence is TGTGCCAGTAGTATGGGAGCAGGGTCAGGGAACACTGAAGCTTTCTTT.

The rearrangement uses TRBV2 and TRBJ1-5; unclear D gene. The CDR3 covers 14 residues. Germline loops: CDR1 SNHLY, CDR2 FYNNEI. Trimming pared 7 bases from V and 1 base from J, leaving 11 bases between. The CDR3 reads CASTRQMSNQPQHF. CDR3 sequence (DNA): TGTGCCAGCACTCGCCAAATGAGCAATCAGCCCCAGCATTTT.

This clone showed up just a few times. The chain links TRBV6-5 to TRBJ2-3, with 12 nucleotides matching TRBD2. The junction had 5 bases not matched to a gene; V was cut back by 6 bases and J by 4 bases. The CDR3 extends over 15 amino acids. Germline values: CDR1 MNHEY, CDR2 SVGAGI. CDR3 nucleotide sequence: TGTGCCAGCAGCCGGACTAGCGGGAACCCAGATACGCAGTATTTT. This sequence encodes CASSRTSGNPDTQYF.

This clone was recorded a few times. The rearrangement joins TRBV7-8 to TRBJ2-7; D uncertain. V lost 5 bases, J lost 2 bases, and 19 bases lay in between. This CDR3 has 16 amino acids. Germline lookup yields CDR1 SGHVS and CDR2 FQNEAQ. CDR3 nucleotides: TGTGCCAGCAGCCCCCATGGTAGTCCAGGTACCTACGAGCAGTACTTC. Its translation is CASSPHGSPGTYEQYF. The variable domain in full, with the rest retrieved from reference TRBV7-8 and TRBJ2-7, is GAGVSQSPRYKVAKRGQDVALRCDPISGHVSLFWYQQALGQGPEFLTYFQNEAQLDKSGLPSDRFFAERPEGSVSTLKIQRTQQEDSAVYLCASSPHGSPGTYEQYFGPGTRLTVT.

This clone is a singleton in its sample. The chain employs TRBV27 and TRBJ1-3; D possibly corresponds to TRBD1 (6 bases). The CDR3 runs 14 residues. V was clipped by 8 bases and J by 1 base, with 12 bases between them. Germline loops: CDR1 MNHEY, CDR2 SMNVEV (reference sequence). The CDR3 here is CASSKQGSGNTIYF. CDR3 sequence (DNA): TGTGCCAGCTCGAAACAGGGTTCTGGAAACACCATATATTTT.

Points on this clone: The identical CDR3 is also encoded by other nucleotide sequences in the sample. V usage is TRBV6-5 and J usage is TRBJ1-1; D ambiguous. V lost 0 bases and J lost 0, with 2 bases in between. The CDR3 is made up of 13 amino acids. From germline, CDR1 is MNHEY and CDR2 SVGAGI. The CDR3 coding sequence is TGTGCCAGCAGTTACTCGGTGAACACTGAAGCTTTCTTT. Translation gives CASSYSVNTEAFF.

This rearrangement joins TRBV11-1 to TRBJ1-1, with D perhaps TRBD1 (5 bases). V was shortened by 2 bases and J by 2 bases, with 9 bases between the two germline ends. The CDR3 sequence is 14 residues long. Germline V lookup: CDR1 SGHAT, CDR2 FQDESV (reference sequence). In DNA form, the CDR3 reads TGTGCCAGCAGCTTATACAGGACCAACACTGAAGCTTTCTTT. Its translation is CASSLYRTNTEAFF.

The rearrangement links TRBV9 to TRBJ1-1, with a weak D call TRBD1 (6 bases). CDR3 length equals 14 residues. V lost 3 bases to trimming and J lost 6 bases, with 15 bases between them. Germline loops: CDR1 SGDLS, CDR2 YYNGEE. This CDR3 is CASSAGQLVSEAFF. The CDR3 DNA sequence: TGTGCCAGCAGCGCCGGACAGCTTGTCTCTGAAGCTTTCTTT.

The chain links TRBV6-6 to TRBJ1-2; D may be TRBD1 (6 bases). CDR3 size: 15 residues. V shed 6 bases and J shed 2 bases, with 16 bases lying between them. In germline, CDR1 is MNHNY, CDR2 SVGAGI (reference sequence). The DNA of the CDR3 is TGTGCCAGCAGACGACCCCAGGGGATCAACTATGGCTACACCTTC. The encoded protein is CASRRPQGINYGYTF.

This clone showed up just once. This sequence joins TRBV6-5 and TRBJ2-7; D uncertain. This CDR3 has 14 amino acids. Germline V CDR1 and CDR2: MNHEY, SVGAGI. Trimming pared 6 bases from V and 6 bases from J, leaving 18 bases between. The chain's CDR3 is CASSPDSVRREQYF. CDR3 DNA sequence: TGTGCCAGCAGCCCCGACTCCGTACGACGCGAGCAGTACTTC.

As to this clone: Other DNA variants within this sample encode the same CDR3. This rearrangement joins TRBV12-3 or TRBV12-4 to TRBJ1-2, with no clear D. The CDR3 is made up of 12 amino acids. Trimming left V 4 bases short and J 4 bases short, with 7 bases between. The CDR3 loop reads CASSSGPYGYTF. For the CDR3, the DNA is TGTGCCAGCAGTTCGGGTCCCTATGGCTACACCTTC.

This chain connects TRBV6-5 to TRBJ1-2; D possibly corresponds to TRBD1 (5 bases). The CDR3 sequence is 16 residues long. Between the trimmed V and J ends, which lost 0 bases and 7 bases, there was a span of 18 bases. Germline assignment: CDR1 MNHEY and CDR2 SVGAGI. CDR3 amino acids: CASSYSARGRRAGYTF. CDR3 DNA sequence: TGTGCCAGCAGTTACTCCGCGAGGGGCAGGAGGGCTGGCTACACCTTC.

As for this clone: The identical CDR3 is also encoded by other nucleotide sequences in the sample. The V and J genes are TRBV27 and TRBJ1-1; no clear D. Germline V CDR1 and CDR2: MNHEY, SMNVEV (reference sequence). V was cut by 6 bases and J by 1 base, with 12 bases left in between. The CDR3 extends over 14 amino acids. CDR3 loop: CASRTSTGNTEAFF. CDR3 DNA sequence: TGTGCCAGCAGGACTAGCACCGGGAACACTGAAGCTTTCTTT.

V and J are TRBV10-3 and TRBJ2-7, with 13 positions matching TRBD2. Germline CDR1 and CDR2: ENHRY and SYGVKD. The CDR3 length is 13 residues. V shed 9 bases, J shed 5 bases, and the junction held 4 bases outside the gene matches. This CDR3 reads CAIRGLAGNEQYF. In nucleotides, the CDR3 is TGTGCCATAAGGGGACTAGCGGGAAACGAGCAGTACTTC.

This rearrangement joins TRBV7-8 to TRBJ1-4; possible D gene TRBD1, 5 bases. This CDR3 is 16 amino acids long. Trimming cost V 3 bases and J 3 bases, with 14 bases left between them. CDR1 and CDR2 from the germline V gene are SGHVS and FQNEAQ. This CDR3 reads CASSLRSTVANEKLFF. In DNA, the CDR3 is TGTGCCAGCAGCTTGCGATCGACAGTGGCTAATGAAAAACTGTTTTTT.

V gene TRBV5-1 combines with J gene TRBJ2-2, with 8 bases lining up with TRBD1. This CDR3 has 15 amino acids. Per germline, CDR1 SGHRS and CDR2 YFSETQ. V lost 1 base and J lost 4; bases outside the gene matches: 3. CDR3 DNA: TGCGCCAGCAGCTTGACAGGGGGGAGCACCGGGGAGCTGTTTTTT. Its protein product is CASSLTGGSTGELFF.

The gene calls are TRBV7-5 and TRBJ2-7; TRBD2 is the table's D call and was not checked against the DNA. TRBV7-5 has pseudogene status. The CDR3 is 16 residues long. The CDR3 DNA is TGTGTCAGAAGCCCCCCTTGTGCGGAGGGCTCCTACGAGCAGTACTTC. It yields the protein CVRSPPCAEGSYEQYF.

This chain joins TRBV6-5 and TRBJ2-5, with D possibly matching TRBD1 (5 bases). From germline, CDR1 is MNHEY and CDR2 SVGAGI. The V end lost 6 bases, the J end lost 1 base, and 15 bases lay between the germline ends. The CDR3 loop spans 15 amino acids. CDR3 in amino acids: CASRVGPAPQETQYF. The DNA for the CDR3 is TGTGCCAGCAGGGTGGGGCCCGCCCCCCAAGAGACCCAGTACTTC.

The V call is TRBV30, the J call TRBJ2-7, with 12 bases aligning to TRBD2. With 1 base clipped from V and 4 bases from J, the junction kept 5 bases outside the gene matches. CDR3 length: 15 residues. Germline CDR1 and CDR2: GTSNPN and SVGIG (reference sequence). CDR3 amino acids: CAWSGTSGGSYEQYF. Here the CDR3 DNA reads TGTGCCTGGAGTGGCACTAGCGGGGGGTCATACGAGCAGTACTTC.